A single sample gave rise to the 28 T cell receptor beta chains below, sequenced in a study of T-cell memory formation after mild COVID-19. TCRdb re-derived calls from the 5' RACE reads in MiXCR, one entry per CDR3 protein. The sample has 470,000 or so distinct CDR3 sequences, around a sixth seen once. The sample taken for sequencing was PBMCs or a T cell subset sorted from them (not recorded which). Source of these receptors: an adult woman who had mild COVID-19 (a few samples of this study predate the infection). Cell type and time point are not known.

V gene TRBV12-5 combines with J gene TRBJ2-7; tentatively, D is TRBD2 (5 bases). The CDR3 runs to 13 residues. The V and J ends lost 4 bases and 0 bases respectively, with 7 bases between them. Germline-derived CDR1 and CDR2 are LGHNT and FRNRAP. CDR3 in DNA: TGTGCTAGTGGTTATGAGGGCTCCTACGAGCAGTACTTC. It codes for CASGYEGSYEQYF.

J is TRBJ2-5 and V is TRBV30; D is possibly TRBD1 (6 bases). This CDR3 region has 17 residues. V lost 1 base and J 4 bases, leaving 22 bases between the germline ends. The germline gives CDR1 GTSNPN, CDR2 SVGIG (reference sequence). This CDR3 reads CAWSAGQTTGEGETQYF. DNA of the CDR3: TGTGCCTGGAGTGCCGGCCAAACGACAGGCGAGGGAGAGACCCAGTACTTC.

This clonotype was seen a handful of times. This rearrangement joins TRBV10-3 to TRBJ1-1; 10 positions agree with TRBD1. CDR3 length equals 14 residues. V shed 4 bases, J shed 4 bases, and the junction held 3 bases outside the gene matches. Germline CDR1 is ENHRY and CDR2 is SYGVKD. The DNA for the CDR3 is TGTGCCATCAGTGGGACAGGGGGTGGCACTGAAGCTTTCTTT. This sequence encodes CAISGTGGGTEAFF.

This sequence joins TRBV12-3 or TRBV12-4 and TRBJ2-3; D unclear. Trimming took off 2 bases at V and 4 bases at J, with 10 bases between the two ends. The CDR3 totals 14 residues. Here the CDR3 DNA reads TGTGCCAGCAGTTTAAGGTGGCAGGCAGATACGCAGTATTTT. This encodes CASSLRWQADTQYF.

There are a few counts of this clonotype. J is TRBJ2-4 and V is TRBV3-1; D possibly corresponds to TRBD2 (7 bases). V lost 4 bases, J lost 5 bases, and 18 bases lay in between. Germline V gene sequence: CDR1 LGHDT, CDR2 YNNKEL (reference sequence). This CDR3 has 16 amino acids. In DNA, the CDR3 is TGTGCCAGCAGCCGCGACGGGGGGCATTACGAAAACATTCAGTACTTC. It encodes CASSRDGGHYENIQYF.

This clonotype was recorded once. This sequence joins TRBV4-2 and TRBJ2-1; D possibly corresponds to TRBD2 (6 bases). Germline V lookup: CDR1 LGHNA, CDR2 YNFKEQ. Trimming took off 8 bases at V and 5 bases at J, with 19 bases between the two ends. This CDR3 contains 15 residues. Written as DNA, the CDR3 is TGTGCCAGCTCTAGCGAGATGGGCCAAAACAATGAGCAGTTCTTC. Protein product: CASSSEMGQNNEQFF.

This clonotype appeared many times. The V call is TRBV5-1, the J call TRBJ2-7; 7 bases fit TRBD1. Germline CDR1 SGHRS, CDR2 YFSETQ. The CDR3 covers 14 residues. J gave up 5 bases and V 1 base, and 6 bases lay outside the gene matches. In DNA form, the CDR3 reads TGCGCCAGCAGCTTGTCAGGGGGTGCCAACGAGCAGTACTTC. Amino acid sequence: CASSLSGGANEQYF.

There are a few counts of this clonotype. DNA of the CDR3: TGTGCCAGCAGAAGGGGGCTGGGAGGGGCCAACGTCCTGACTTTC. It specifies CASRRGLGGANVLTF. This chain joins TRBV12-3 or TRBV12-4 and TRBJ2-6; TRBD1 matches at 7 bases. V shed 6 bases and J 4 bases; nucleotides not matched to a gene: 6. The CDR3 is 15 residues long.

This chain uses TRBV5-1 with TRBJ2-3; D possibly corresponds to TRBD2 (5 bases). The CDR3 runs to 14 residues. Trimming pared 8 bases from V and 0 bases from J, leaving 13 bases between. Germline V gene data show CDR1 as SGHRS and CDR2 as YFSETQ. CDR3 DNA sequence: TGCGCCAGTCAGGACTTTGCTAGCACAGATACGCAGTATTTT. This gives the protein CASQDFASTDTQYF.

This clonotype has a handful of counts. V is TRBV7-9 and J is TRBJ2-2; 14 positions agree with TRBD2. This CDR3 contains 16 residues. Losses at the gene ends were 5 bases for V and 8 bases for J; bases not matched to a gene: 7. Germline lookup yields CDR1 SEHNR and CDR2 FQNEAQ (reference sequence). Here the CDR3 reads CASSPGTSGRTGELFF. The CDR3 region has the DNA TGTGCCAGCAGCCCCGGGACTAGCGGGAGAACTGGGGAGCTGTTTTTT.

This chain links TRBV2 with TRBJ2-3; 9 bases match TRBD2. The ends lost 6 bases at V and 2 bases at J; junction bases unmatched: 6. Looked up from germline, CDR1 is SNHLY and CDR2 is FYNNEI. This CDR3 is built from 15 residues. CDR3 bases: TGTGCCAGCAGCCCCCCGGGACTAGCCACAGATACGCAGTATTTT. This encodes CASSPPGLATDTQYF.

A few counts support this clonotype. This rearrangement joins TRBV7-2 to TRBJ2-6, with D uncertain. V dropped 3 bases and J dropped 2 bases, with 14 bases sitting between them. This CDR3 region has 17 residues. From germline, CDR1 is SGHTA and CDR2 FQGNSA. The CDR3 sequence: CASSFGSATPGANVLTF. Written as DNA, the CDR3 is TGTGCCAGCAGCTTTGGCAGCGCGACCCCTGGGGCCAACGTCCTGACTTTC.

The rearrangement joins TRBV7-6 to TRBJ2-1, with a weak D call TRBD1 (6 bases). Between the trimmed V and J ends, which lost 1 base and 8 bases, there was a span of 15 bases. Germline-derived CDR1 and CDR2 are SGHVS and FNYEAQ. This CDR3 spans 15 amino acids. CDR3 bases: TGTGCCAGCAGCTTAGTAGGCAGGGGTCTCGATGAGCAGTTCTTC. It codes for CASSLVGRGLDEQFF.

This clonotype was seen only a few times. The gene calls are TRBV5-1 and TRBJ2-5; 9 bases fit TRBD2. The CDR3 has 17 residues. V lost 0 bases and J lost 4; bases outside the gene matches: 10. CDR1 is SGHRS, CDR2 YFSETQ, per germline. The CDR3 DNA reads as TGCGCCAGCAGCTTGGGGCTCCCGGGACTAGCATCAGAGACCCAGTACTTC. This encodes CASSLGLPGLASETQYF.

V gene TRBV7-2 combines with J gene TRBJ1-2; D might be TRBD1 (6 bases). The CDR3 has 16 residues. The V and J ends lost 5 bases and 3 bases respectively, with 19 bases between them. The germline V gene has CDR1 SGHTA and CDR2 FQGNSA. The CDR3 DNA reads as TGTGCCAGCAGCCCCGCCTTCGAACAGGGCGACTATGGCTACACCTTC. This encodes CASSPAFEQGDYGYTF. Drawing the rest from reference TRBV7-2 and TRBJ1-2, the complete variable domain is GAGVSQSPSNKVTEKGKDVELRCDPISGHTALYWYRQSLGQGLEFLIYFQGNSAPDKSGLPSDRFSAERTGGSVSTLTIQRTQQEDSAVYLCASSPAFEQGDYGYTFGSGTRLTVV.

The rearrangement joins TRBV7-9 to TRBJ2-1, with 8 bases that match TRBD1. V shed 4 bases and J 4 bases; nucleotides not matched to a gene: 9. This CDR3 has 16 residues. CDR1 SEHNR and CDR2 FQNEAQ come from the germline V gene (reference sequence). The CDR3 protein is CASSYLLRGRYNEQFF. The CDR3 DNA reads TGTGCCAGCAGCTACCTCCTCAGGGGGCGGTACAATGAGCAGTTCTTC.

The rearrangement joins TRBV19 to TRBJ2-7; D may be TRBD2 (5 bases). Germline assignment: CDR1 LNHDA and CDR2 SQIVND (reference sequence). Between the trimmed V and J ends, which lost 7 bases and 1 base, there was a span of 14 bases. The CDR3 totals 14 residues. The CDR3 sequence: CASTPGGWSYEQYF. CDR3 nucleotide sequence: TGTGCCAGTACCCCGGGCGGGTGGTCCTACGAGCAGTACTTC.

This clonotype has ten or more counts. The chain couples TRBV12-3 or TRBV12-4 to TRBJ1-1; possibly TRBD1 for D (5 bases). The CDR3 is 14 amino acids. V was shortened by 3 bases and J by 2 bases, with 10 bases between the two germline ends. In DNA, the CDR3 is TGTGCCAGCAGTTTGGGGGGGTTCAACACTGAAGCTTTCTTT. This sequence encodes CASSLGGFNTEAFF.

V gene TRBV20-1 combines with J gene TRBJ2-3, with D possibly matching TRBD1 (5 bases). Germline CDR1 reads DFQATT; CDR2 reads SNEGSKA (reference sequence). The CDR3 covers 14 residues. The V and J ends lost 8 bases and 2 bases respectively, with 17 bases between them. CDR3 sequence (DNA): TGCAGTAAAACCGGCAGGGTATACACAGATACGCAGTATTTT. Translated, it gives CSKTGRVYTDTQYF.

This clonotype was seen many times. The chain has TRBV5-1 and TRBJ1-1, with 7 bases matching TRBD1. The CDR3 runs 14 residues. V gave up 0 bases and J gave up 4 bases; unmatched junction bases: 3. From germline, CDR1 is SGHRS and CDR2 YFSETQ. CDR3 bases: TGCGCCAGCAGCTTGGCCTCAGGGGGCACTGAAGCTTTCTTT. Protein: CASSLASGGTEAFF.

The chain employs TRBV28 and TRBJ2-1, with TRBD2 identical over 12 bases. The CDR3 length is 15 residues. V lost 5 bases to trimming and J lost 5 bases; unmatched junction nucleotides: 4. Germline V CDR1 and CDR2: MDHEN, SYDVKM. As DNA, the CDR3 is TGTGCCAGCAGTCCTTGGACTAGCGGGAACAATGAGCAGTTCTTC. Protein: CASSPWTSGNNEQFF.

This clonotype appeared a few times. The J gene is TRBJ2-1, the V gene TRBV29-1; D may correspond to TRBD1 or TRBD2 (5 bases each). V dropped 3 bases and J dropped 5 bases, with 14 bases sitting between them. Per germline, CDR1 SQVTM and CDR2 ANQGSEA. This CDR3 region has 14 residues. This CDR3 reads CSVEPVGVNNEQFF. In nucleotides, the CDR3 is TGCAGCGTTGAGCCAGTGGGGGTGAACAATGAGCAGTTCTTC.

This clonotype was seen a few times. The chain links TRBV20-1 to TRBJ2-1, with 9 bases matching TRBD2. This CDR3 is built from 15 residues. Germline values: CDR1 DFQATT, CDR2 SNEGSKA (reference sequence). With V trimmed by 0 bases and J by 7 bases, 7 bases remained unmatched. As DNA, the CDR3 is TGCAGTGCTAGAGATTCGCTAGCGGGGAGTAATGAGCAGTTCTTC. Translation: CSARDSLAGSNEQFF.

This clonotype rates as medium-sized. The DNA for the CDR3 is TGTGCCAGCAGCTTTCGGCATGAGGGTACCTACGAGCAGTACTTC. It yields the protein CASSFRHEGTYEQYF. The V call is TRBV7-8, the J call TRBJ2-7, with D perhaps matching TRBD2 (5 bases). Trimming took 3 bases from V and 2 from J, leaving 14 bases between them. Germline CDR1 reads SGHVS; CDR2 reads FQNEAQ. This CDR3 is 15 amino acids long.

The sample holds a few counts of this clonotype. V is TRBV29-1 and J is TRBJ2-1, with 9 bases lining up with TRBD1. CDR1 SQVTM and CDR2 ANQGSEA come from the germline V gene. With V trimmed by 2 bases and J by 3 bases, 2 bases remained unmatched. The CDR3 loop spans 14 amino acids. CDR3 protein: CSVEWTGVYNEQFF. The CDR3 region has the DNA TGCAGCGTTGAATGGACAGGGGTCTACAATGAGCAGTTCTTC.

The rearrangement joins TRBV6-2 or TRBV6-3 to TRBJ1-1; D is possibly TRBD1 (5 bases). The CDR3 runs 17 residues. Germline V gene lookup returns CDR1 MNHEY and CDR2 SVGEGT. V lost 0 bases and J lost 3, with 17 bases in between. In nucleotides, the CDR3 is TGTGCCAGCAGTTACTCGATCTTTCAGGGCCGCCACACTGAAGCTTTCTTT. The encoded protein is CASSYSIFQGRHTEAFF.

This clonotype was seen more than once but under ten times. This chain links TRBV11-3 with TRBJ2-1; D unresolved. This CDR3 has 15 amino acids. CDR1 is SGHNT and CDR2 is YENEEA in the germline V gene. Trimming left V 1 base short and J 6 bases short, with 13 bases between. CDR3 in DNA: TGTGCCAGCAGCTTAGTGGCACCTCCAGGCAATGAGCAGTTCTTC. Its translation is CASSLVAPPGNEQFF.

This clonotype was counted ten times or more. The V and J genes are TRBV7-9 and TRBJ1-1; D gene ambiguous. Germline V lookup: CDR1 SEHNR, CDR2 FQNEAQ (reference sequence). Between the trimmed V and J ends, which lost 5 bases and 0 bases, there was a span of 10 bases. The CDR3 runs 14 residues. This CDR3 is CASSPSPMNTEAFF. CDR3 sequence (DNA): TGTGCCAGCAGCCCCAGCCCCATGAACACTGAAGCTTTCTTT.